This is a list of T cell receptor beta chains from one sample in a study of shared clonotypes between healthy human individuals. Repertoires were generated with immunoSEQ multiplex PCR, while TCRdb's copy carries only in-frame clones and drops some. This sample has hundreds of thousands of clones, with roughly 96% found just once. Sequenced: naive CD8+ T cells sorted from blood. Source of these receptors: a woman aged 25 to 39 in good health. The conserved cysteine and the conserved F or W are not part of the CDR3 here.

j_call v_call cdr3_aa
TRBJ2-3 TRBV27 ASKSTTDTQY
TRBJ2-7 TRBV7-9 ASSPGTSGRVYEQY
TRBJ2-2 TRBV9 ASSPMWEGAGELF
TRBJ2-3 TRBV19 ASSIVAERTDTQY
TRBJ2-3 TRBV19 ASSTVPYATDTQY
TRBJ1-4 TRBV9 ASSLSPGPVGQDNEKLF
TRBJ1-3 TRBV2 ASSEESGTLTSGNTIY
TRBJ2-7 TRBV28 ASSPLARQY
TRBJ2-7 TRBV9 ASSVVAGDTYEQY
TRBJ2-5 TRBV2 AYREQLSGTQY
TRBJ2-1 TRBV28 ASSLWAEEGYNEQF
TRBJ1-5 TRBV28 ATCQEKAGLNQPQH
TRBJ2-3 TRBV2 ASSAGTVTDTQY
TRBJ2-1 TRBV5-4 ASSPPTYNEQF
TRBJ2-7 TRBV20-1 SATTGVEQY
TRBJ1-1 TRBV11-2 ASSPNSPRAAF
TRBJ2-7 TRBV6-5 ASSYGTGPLYEQY
TRBJ2-1 TRBV13 ASSFQRHNGQF
TRBJ2-1 TRBV5-4 ASSARNEQF
TRBJ1-1 TRBV10-1 ASSESGTNTEAF
TRBJ1-5 TRBV15 ATSSSGTNQPQH
TRBJ2-7 TRBV27 ASSSGLASYEQY
TRBJ2-5 TRBV21-1 ASSKAEGAGTSVSQETQY
TRBJ2-7 TRBV2 ASSGVVGGLKTYEQY
TRBJ2-7 TRBV27 ASSRDRGTYEQY
TRBJ1-1 TRBV28 ATQFTQGAVNTEAF
NA TRBV10-2 ASSEVFDRGYEQY
TRBJ2-1 TRBV28 ASSASGLAVNEQF
TRBJ2-7 TRBV14 ASSLTNYEQY
TRBJ2-7 TRBV4-1 ASSQGPGTGNEQY
TRBJ2-7 TRBV27 ATALSLLEHEQY
TRBJ2-1 TRBV7-9 ASSLDNEQF
TRBJ1-3 TRBV5-4 ASSSQGTIY
TRBJ2-3 TRBV9 ASSVEWGGVADTQY
TRBJ2-7 TRBV14 ASSQDMWSPYEQY
TRBJ2-7 TRBV11-2 ASSFSGKDEQY
TRBJ2-2 TRBV5-1 ASSLDQLTGDTGELF
TRBJ2-1 TRBV11-2 ASTGTSSSHSYNEQF
TRBJ1-1 TRBV19 ASSMTRWGTEAF
TRBJ1-1 TRBV28 ASSFWNPNTEAF
TRBJ1-2 TRBV6-5 ASSLGGYGYT
TRBJ2-1 TRBV28 ASSLGDSVYNEQF
TRBJ2-7 TRBV6-5 ASSLLTGSEQY
TRBJ2-1 TRBV25-1 ASSDRQGEVWNEQF
TRBJ2-5 TRBV5-1 ASSLPRDSNRETQY
TRBJ1-2 TRBV2 AIDPGPPNYGYT